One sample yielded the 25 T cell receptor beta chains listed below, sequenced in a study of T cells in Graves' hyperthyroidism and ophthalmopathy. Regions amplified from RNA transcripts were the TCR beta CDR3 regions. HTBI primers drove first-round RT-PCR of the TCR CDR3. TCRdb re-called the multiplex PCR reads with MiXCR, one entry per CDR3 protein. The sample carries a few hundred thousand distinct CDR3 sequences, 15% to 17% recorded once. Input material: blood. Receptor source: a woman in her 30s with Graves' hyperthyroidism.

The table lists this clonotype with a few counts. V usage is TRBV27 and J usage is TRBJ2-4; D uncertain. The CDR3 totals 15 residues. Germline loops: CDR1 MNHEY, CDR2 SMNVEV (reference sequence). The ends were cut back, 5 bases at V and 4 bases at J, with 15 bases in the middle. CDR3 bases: TGTGCCAGCAGTGCCGACTGGTTAACGAAAAACATTCAGTACTTC. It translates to CASSADWLTKNIQYF.

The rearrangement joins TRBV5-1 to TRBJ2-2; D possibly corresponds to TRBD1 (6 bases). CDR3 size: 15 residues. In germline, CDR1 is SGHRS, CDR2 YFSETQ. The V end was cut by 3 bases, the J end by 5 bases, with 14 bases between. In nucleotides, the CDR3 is TGCGCCAGCAGCTCCGGACAGCCAGAGACCGGGGAGCTGTTTTTT. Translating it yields CASSSGQPETGELFF.

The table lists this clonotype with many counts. The CDR3 loop reads CASSLRGDTEAFF. In DNA, the CDR3 is TGCGCCAGCAGCCTCAGGGGGGACACTGAAGCTTTCTTT. The rearrangement joins TRBV5-1 to TRBJ1-1; TRBD1 matches 7 bases. The CDR3 is 13 amino acids. After removal of 4 bases from V and 3 bases from J, the junction contained 3 bases not matched to a gene. Germline V CDR1 and CDR2: SGHRS, YFSETQ.

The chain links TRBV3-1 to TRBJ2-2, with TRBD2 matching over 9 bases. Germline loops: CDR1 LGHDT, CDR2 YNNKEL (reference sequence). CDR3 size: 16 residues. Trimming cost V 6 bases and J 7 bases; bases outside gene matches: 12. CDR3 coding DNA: TGTGCCAGCAGACCTGGTTCTAGCGGGGCGGTCGGGGAGCTGTTTTTT. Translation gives CASRPGSSGAVGELFF. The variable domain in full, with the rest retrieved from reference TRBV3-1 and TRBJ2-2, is DTAVSQTPKYLVTQMGNDKSIKCEQNLGHDTMYWYKQDSKKFLKIMFSYNNKELIINETVPNRFSPKSPDKAHLNLHINSLELGDSAVYFCASRPGSSGAVGELFFGEGSRLTVL.

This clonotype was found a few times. CDR3 sequence reads: CSARDWGLAGGPAGELFF. CDR3 DNA: TGCAGTGCTAGAGATTGGGGACTAGCGGGAGGGCCGGCCGGGGAGCTGTTTTTT. This chain uses TRBV20-1 with TRBJ2-2, with 16 bases that match TRBD2. CDR3 size: 18 residues. The junction had 7 bases not matched to a gene; V was cut back by 0 bases and J by 6 bases. Per the germline V gene, CDR1 is DFQATT and CDR2 is SNEGSKA (reference sequence).

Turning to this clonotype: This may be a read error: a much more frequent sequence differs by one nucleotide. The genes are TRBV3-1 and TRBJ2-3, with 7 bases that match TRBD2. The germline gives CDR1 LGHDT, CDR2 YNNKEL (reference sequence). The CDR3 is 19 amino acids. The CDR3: CASSQIGGREEHDTETQYF. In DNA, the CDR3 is TGTGCCAGCAGCCAAATCGGAGGGAGGGAAGAACACGACACAGAAACGCAGTATTTT.

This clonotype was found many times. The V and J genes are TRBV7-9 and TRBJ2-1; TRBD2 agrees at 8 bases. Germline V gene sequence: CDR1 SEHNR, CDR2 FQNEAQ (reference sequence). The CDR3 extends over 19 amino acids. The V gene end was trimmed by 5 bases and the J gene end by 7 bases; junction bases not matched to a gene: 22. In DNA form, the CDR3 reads TGTGCCAGCAGCCCTCGGGGGGGTAGCGGGATCTCCCGAGGGAATGAGCAGTTCTTC. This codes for CASSPRGGSGISRGNEQFF.

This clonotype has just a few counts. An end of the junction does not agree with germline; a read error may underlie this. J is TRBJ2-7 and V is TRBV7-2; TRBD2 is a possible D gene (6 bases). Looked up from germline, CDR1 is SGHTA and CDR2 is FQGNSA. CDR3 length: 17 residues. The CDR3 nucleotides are TGCGCCAGCAGCCAAGATCAAGGGGACTCTCCGATTTACGAGCAGTACTTC. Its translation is CASSQDQGDSPIYEQYF.

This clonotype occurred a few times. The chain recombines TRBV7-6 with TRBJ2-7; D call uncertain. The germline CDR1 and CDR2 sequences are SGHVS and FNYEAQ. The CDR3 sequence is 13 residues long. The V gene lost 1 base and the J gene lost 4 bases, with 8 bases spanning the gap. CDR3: CASSLGSWYEQYF. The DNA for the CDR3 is TGTGCCAGCAGCTTAGGTTCGTGGTACGAGCAGTACTTC. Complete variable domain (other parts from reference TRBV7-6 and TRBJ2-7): GAGVSQSPRYKVTKRGQDVALRCDPISGHVSLYWYRQALGQGPEFLTYFNYEAQQDKSGLPNDRFSAERPEGSISTLTIQRTEQRDSAMYRCASSLGSWYEQYFGPGTRLTVT.

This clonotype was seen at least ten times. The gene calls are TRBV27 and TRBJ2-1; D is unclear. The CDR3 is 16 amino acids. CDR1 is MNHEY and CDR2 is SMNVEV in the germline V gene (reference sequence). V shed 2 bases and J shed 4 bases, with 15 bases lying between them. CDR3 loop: CASSLGLGRVYNEQFF. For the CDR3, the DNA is TGTGCCAGCAGTTTAGGGTTGGGAAGGGTATACAATGAGCAGTTCTTC.

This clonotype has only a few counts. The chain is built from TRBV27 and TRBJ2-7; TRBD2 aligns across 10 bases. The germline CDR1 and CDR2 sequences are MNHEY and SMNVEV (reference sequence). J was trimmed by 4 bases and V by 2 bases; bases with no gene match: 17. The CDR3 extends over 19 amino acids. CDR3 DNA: TGTGCCAGCAGTTTAGGCCCACTTACAATAGCGGGAGGCCAGTACGAGCAGTACTTC. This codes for CASSLGPLTIAGGQYEQYF.

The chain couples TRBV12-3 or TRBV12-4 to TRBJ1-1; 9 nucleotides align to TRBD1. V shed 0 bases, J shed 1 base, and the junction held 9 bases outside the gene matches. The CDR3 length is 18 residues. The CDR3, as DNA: TGTGCCAGCAGTTTAGCGGGACAGGGAATCCTGGGGAACACTGAAGCTTTCTTT. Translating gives CASSLAGQGILGNTEAFF.

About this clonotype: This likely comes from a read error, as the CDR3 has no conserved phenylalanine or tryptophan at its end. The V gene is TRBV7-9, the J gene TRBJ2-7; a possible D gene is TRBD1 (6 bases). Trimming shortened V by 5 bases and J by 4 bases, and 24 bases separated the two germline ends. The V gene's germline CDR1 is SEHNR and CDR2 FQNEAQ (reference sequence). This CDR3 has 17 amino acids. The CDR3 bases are TGTGCCAGCAGCCAAGCACAGGGTCCACTTGGGTCGTACGAGCAGTACCTC. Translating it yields CASSQAQGPLGSYEQYL.

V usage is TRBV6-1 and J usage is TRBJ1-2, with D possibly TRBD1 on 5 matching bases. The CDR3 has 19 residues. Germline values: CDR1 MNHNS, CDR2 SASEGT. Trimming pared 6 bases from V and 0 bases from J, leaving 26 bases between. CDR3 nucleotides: TGTGCCAGCAGCAACCCACCTGGTATTGGAGGGGAAGCTAACTATGGCTACACCTTC. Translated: CASSNPPGIGGEANYGYTF.

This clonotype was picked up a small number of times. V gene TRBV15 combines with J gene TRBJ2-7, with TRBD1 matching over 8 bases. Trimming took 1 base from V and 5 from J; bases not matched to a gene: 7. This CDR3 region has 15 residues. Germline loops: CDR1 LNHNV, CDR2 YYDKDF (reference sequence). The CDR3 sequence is CATSRVDRGTHEQYF. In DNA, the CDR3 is TGTGCCACCAGCAGAGTCGACAGGGGAACCCACGAGCAGTACTTC.

CDR3: CASSPVVREQFF. In nucleotides, the CDR3 is TGTGCCAGCAGCCCAGTAGTGCGTGAGCAGTTCTTC. V and J are TRBV16 and TRBJ2-1; D remains ambiguous. The CDR3 extends over 12 amino acids. Germline CDR1 reads KGHSY; CDR2 reads FQNENV. The V end was cut by 4 bases, the J end by 9 bases, with 10 bases between.

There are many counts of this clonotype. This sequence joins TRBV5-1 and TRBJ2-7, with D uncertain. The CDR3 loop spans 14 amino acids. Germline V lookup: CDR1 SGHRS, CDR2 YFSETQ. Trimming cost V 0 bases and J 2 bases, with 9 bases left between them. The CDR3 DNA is TGCGCCAGCAGCTTGGGGCAGGCCGCCTACGAGCAGTACTTC. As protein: CASSLGQAAYEQYF. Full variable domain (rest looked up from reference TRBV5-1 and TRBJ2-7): KAGVTQTPRYLIKTRGQQVTLSCSPISGHRSVSWYQQTPGQGLQFLFEYFSETQRNKGNFPGRFSGRQFSNSRSEMNVSTLELGDSALYLCASSLGQAAYEQYFGPGTRLTVT.

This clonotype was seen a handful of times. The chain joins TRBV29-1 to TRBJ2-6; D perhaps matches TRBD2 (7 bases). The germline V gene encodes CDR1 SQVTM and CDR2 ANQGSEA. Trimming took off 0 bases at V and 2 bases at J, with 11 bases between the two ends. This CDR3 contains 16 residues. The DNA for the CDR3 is TGCAGCGTTGAAGAATTCGGGGGGCCTGGGGCCAACGTCCTGACTTTC. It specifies CSVEEFGGPGANVLTF.

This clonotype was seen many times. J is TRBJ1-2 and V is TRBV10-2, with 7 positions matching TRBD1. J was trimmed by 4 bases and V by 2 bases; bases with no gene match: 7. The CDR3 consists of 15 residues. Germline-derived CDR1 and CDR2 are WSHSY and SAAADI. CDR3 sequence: CASSEDGRGTYGYTF. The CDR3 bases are TGCGCCAGCAGTGAGGATGGCAGGGGGACCTATGGCTACACCTTC.

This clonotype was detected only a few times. The DNA of the CDR3 is TGTGCCAGCAGGCCGCCGGGCGGTATATCTTCCACCGGGGAGCTGTTTTTT. The encoded protein is CASRPPGGISSTGELFF. The chain is built from TRBV7-8 and TRBJ2-2; no reliable D call. The germline V gene has CDR1 SGHVS and CDR2 FQNEAQ. Trimming cost V 6 bases and J 4 bases, with 21 bases left between them. This CDR3 has 17 amino acids.

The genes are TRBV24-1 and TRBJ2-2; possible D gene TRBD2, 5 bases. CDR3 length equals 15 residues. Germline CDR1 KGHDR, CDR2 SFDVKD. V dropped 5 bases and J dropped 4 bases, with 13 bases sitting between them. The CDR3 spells CATSGRDSVTGELFF. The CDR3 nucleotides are TGTGCCACCAGTGGACGGGATTCGGTCACCGGGGAGCTGTTTTTT.

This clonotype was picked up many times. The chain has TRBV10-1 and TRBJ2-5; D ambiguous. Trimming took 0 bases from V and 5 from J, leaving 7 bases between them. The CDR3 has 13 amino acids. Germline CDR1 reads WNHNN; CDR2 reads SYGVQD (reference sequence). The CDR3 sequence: CASSESTLETQYF. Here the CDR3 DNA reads TGCGCCAGCAGTGAGTCGACTCTGGAGACCCAGTACTTC.

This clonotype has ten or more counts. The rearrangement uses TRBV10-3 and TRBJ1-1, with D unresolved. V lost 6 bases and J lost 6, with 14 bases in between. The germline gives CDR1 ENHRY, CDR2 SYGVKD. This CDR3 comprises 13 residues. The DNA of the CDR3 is TGTGCCATCAGCCCGGACGAGAGGCCTGAAGCTTTCTTT. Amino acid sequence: CAISPDERPEAFF.

CDR3 sequence (DNA): TGTGCCATCAGGCCAGGGGTAACTAATGAAAAACTGTTTTTT. Its translation: CAIRPGVTNEKLFF. This chain connects TRBV10-3 to TRBJ1-4, with TRBD1 as a possible D gene (6 bases). This CDR3 spans 14 amino acids. Per germline, CDR1 ENHRY and CDR2 SYGVKD. Deletions cut 6 bases from V and 1 base from J, with 9 bases between.

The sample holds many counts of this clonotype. DNA for the CDR3: TGTGCCAGCAGCTTAGTCGGAGGACACAATGAGCAGTTCTTC. Translating it yields CASSLVGGHNEQFF. The chain carries TRBV7-2 and TRBJ2-1; possible D gene TRBD2, 5 bases. The V end was cut by 1 base, the J end by 5 bases, with 9 bases between. CDR3 size: 14 residues. Germline-derived CDR1 and CDR2 are SGHTA and FQGNSA.